This T cell receptor beta chain was obtained from a study of blood T cell repertoires in COVID-19. Study information: Some COVID-19 samples were acute and others convalescent; all came from the United States, Italy and Spain. T cells, B-cell-depleted T cells, or PBMCs provided the cDNA or gDNA that served as material.

Original processing methods: Quantification of nucleated cells was approximated via reference gene primer amplification. Using immunoSEQ multiplex PCR, the repertoire was profiled, and TCRdb retains in-frame clones only, with some absent. From that table come the V and J calls and clone size; the DNA was used to work out D and trimming. The data contain 130,000 to 150,000 clones, about 80% of them seen just once; the ten biggest clones take up about 2.9%. Per germline, CDR1 MNHNY and CDR2 SVGAGI (reference sequence). Deletions cut 5 bases from V and 4 bases from J, with 21 bases between. This CDR3 region has 17 residues.

The chain links TRBV6-6 to TRBJ2-1; D may be TRBD1 (7 bases). Material for sequencing was peripheral blood. The sequence derives from a woman of 80 years or more with acute or convalescent COVID-19. This chain's CDR3 is CASSRRGQGGRYNEQFF. The CDR3 DNA is TGTGCCAGCAGTCGTCGGGGGCAGGGGGGAAGGTACAATGAGCAGTTCTTC.